This T cell receptor beta chain was captured by sequencing in a study of blood T cells in healthy people across ages. Findings and caveats of the study: Naive and antigen-experienced cells could not be conclusively compared, given unsorted PBMCs. Older individuals had lower TCR beta diversity per million T cells (the decline was roughly linear).

With respect to this clonotype: The antigen is undetermined.

Each sample used at least 6 million PBMCs. Samples each yielded at least 6 micrograms of total RNA. Germline CDR1 GTSNPN, CDR2 SVGIG (reference sequence). The CDR3 is 18 amino acids. The ends were cut back, 5 bases at V and 0 bases at J, with 23 bases in the middle. Sample-barcoded 5' priming and a J-beta primer mix drove a second PCR of 7 to 11 cycles. TCRdb called the 5' RACE reads again in MiXCR, with one record for every CDR3 protein. The sample records just over 1 million distinct CDR3 sequences, around 45% being singletons. The gene calls are TRBV30 and TRBJ1-5, with D perhaps matching TRBD1 (5 bases). The sequence came from an older woman in good health. The specimen was blood. This chain's CDR3 is CAWESGRGRLYSNQPQHF. Here the CDR3 DNA reads TGTGCCTGGGAGTCGGGACGTGGACGCCTCTATAGCAATCAGCCCCAGCATTTT. The complete variable domain, with remaining parts taken from reference TRBV30 and TRBJ1-5, reads SQTIHQWPATLVQPVGSPLSLECTVEGTSNPNLYWYRQAAGRGLQLLFYSVGIGQISSEVPQNLSASRPQDRQFILSSKKLLLSDSGFYLCAWESGRGRLYSNQPQHFGDGTRLSIL.